This section outlines one T cell receptor (beta chain) sequence together with its context. The antigen remains undetermined. The data originate from a study of identifying expanded T cells in peripheral blood. Study-wide results and limits: Approximately 1.2 clones differed between technical replicates, versus approximately 17 and 20 over time. Approximately 2-week clone count variance significantly increased as total template count grew.

Collection occurred without any documented infections or immune events in donors. This table comes from immunoSEQ multiplex PCR, and its TCRdb copy is limited to in-frame clones, with some not included. Altogether roughly 81,000 clones are present, roughly 84% being singletons, with the ten largest covering roughly a fifth. Sequenced: blood. This receptor was obtained from a person aged 18 to 70 in good health.

The CDR3 is CASSTEGVLREAFF. The CDR3 DNA reads as TGTGCCAGCAGTACTGAGGGGGTTTTGCGTGAAGCTTTCTTT. The chain is built from TRBV7-9 and TRBJ1-1, with D possibly TRBD1 on 6 matching bases. This CDR3 has 14 amino acids. The germline V gene encodes CDR1 SEHNR and CDR2 FQNEAQ (reference sequence). Trimming removed 6 bases from V and 7 bases from J, with 18 bases in between.